This T cell receptor (beta chain) originates from a study of T cells after yellow fever vaccination (dated by TCRdb to between 2017 and 2020). With respect to the entire study: The SMART-Seq v4 Ultra Low Input RNA kit was used to prepare libraries from fractions with low cell numbers. To follow T-cell clones before and after both primary and booster YFV17D yellow fever vaccination, bulk TCR alpha and beta repertoires underwent longitudinal sequencing. The cohort comprised two healthy male donors, one aged 18 to 30 and one aged 30 to 40 years. Bulk PBMC replicates and cell subsets were isolated from blood drawn at multiple timepoints before and after both primary and secondary immunization.

Trimming costs V 7 bases and J 3 bases, and their ends lie 9 bases apart. Its CDR3 holds 12 amino acids, cysteine through phenylalanine. This entry keeps only the CDR3 DNA: 36 bases, framed from base 1. The sequencer listed for this sample is Illumina NovaSeq 6000. TCR cDNA was synthesized by 5'RACE template switching, which introduced a universal primer site and unique molecular identifiers. cDNA synthesis was primed from both the TCR alpha and TCR beta constant segments. Libraries were amplified in two PCR steps, with sample barcodes and sequencing adapters added in the second step. Sequencing of the libraries was done on either Illumina HiSeq 2500 (2x100 bp) or NovaSeq (2x150 bp). Per the original workflow: Reads were demultiplexed and collapsed into UMI consensus sequences with MIGEC, and V(D)J alignment was performed with MiXCR. Using edgeR on replicate PBMC samples, clonotypes were called vaccine-responding if FDR was below 0.01 and the log2 fold change was above 5 up to day 15. Bulk clonotypes were assigned CD4 or CD8 identity according to which sequenced CD4 or CD8 repertoire held them at higher abundance. Starting from the raw public reads, TCRdb applied fastp trimming at Q25, assembled clones with MiXCR and retained in-frame beta chains. Rows are unified per CDR3 protein, each entry keeping the most common DNA and genes. The V and J calls, along with clone size, are taken from TCRdb and not from the paper's own processing. The sample yields some 160,000 distinct CDR3 sequences; roughly a tenth were counted once. The ten largest clones take up roughly 36% of the sample.

The paper's findings and limits, for the study overall: Computational filtering was required because FACS-sorted repertoires could contain abundant contaminating clonotypes from the bulk population. Only a couple of donors were included in the study, so the extent to which the findings can be generalized is limited. After the booster, most clones that had expanded after primary vaccination were detected again (over 95% of CD4 and more than 85% of CD8), suggesting broad maintenance of memory. Compared with the primary T-cell response, the secondary T-cell response was weaker but faster, peaking on day 5 rather than day 15. A small share of clonotypes occurred in both CD4 and CD8 compartments, likely arising from convergent recombination.

This specimen's treatment or condition label, interpreted: live attenuated yellow fever vaccine strain. PBMCs were isolated from peripheral blood using a standard Ficoll-Paque protocol. CD4 and CD8 T-cell fractions were isolated with Dynabeads CD4 and CD8 positive selection kits. RNA was extracted with TriZol from bulk PBMCs, CD4 and CD8 fractions, and dextramer-positive and dextramer-negative fractions. Note on this clonotype: Its antigen remains undetermined. Per-nucleotide qualities are absent, and no much larger clonotype sits a single base away.

This sequence originates from a young man who received the YFV17D yellow fever vaccine. The sequence links TRBV12-3 or TRBV12-4 to TRBJ1-1; the D gene cannot be named for sure. Specimen: CD8+ T cells sorted from PBMCs, collected 45 days after the yellow fever booster vaccination. The CDR3 has the sequence CASTSWHTEAFF. The DNA sequence is TGTGCCAGCACCTCGTGGCACACTGAAGCTTTCTTT.